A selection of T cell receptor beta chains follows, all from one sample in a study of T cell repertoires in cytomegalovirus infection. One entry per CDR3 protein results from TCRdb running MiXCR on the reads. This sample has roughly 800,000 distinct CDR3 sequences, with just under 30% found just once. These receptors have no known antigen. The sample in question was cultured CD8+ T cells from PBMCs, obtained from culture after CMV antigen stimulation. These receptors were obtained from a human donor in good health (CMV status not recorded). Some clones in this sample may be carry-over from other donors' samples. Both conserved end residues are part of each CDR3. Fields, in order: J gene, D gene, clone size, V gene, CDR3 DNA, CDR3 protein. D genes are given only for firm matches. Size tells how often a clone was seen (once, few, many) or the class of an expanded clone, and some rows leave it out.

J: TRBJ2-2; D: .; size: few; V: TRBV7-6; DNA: TGTGCCAGCAGCTTGGGCGAAGAGGGGGAATCAGGGGCCGGGGAGCTGTTTTTT; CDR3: CASSLGEEGESGAGELFF
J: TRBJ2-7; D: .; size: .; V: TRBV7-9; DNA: TGTGCCAGCAGCTTAGAGACATCCTACGAGCAGTACTTC; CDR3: CASSLETSYEQYF
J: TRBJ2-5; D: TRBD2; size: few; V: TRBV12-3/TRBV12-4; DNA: TGTGCCAGCACCCGAAGCGGGGGGGGGGAGACCCAGTACTTC; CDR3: CASTRSGGGETQYF
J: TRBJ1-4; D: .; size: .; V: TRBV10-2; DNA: TGCGCCAGCAGCACAGCCGGTTTCGAAAAACTATTTTTT; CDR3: CASSTAGFEKLFF
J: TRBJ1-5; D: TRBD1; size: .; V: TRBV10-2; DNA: TGCGCCAGCAATGACAGGGGGCCGCAGCCCCAGCATTTT; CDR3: CASNDRGPQPQHF
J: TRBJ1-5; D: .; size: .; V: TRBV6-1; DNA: TGTGCCAGCAGTGACTACCCTTATAGCAATCAGCCCCAGCATTTT; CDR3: CASSDYPYSNQPQHF
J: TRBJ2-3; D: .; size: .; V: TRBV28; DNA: TGTGCCAGCAGCACAAACCGGGACAACACAGATACGCAGTATTTT; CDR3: CASSTNRDNTDTQYF
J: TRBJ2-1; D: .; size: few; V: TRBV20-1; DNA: TGCAGTGCTAGAGAAGGGCCCGGTGGGGTTTGGGTCAATGAGCAGTTCTTC; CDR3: CSAREGPGGVWVNEQFF
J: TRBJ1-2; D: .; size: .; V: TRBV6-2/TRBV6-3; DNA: TGTGCCACCACAGGGAATGGCTACACCTTC; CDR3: CATTGNGYTF
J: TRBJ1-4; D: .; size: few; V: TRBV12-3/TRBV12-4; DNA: TGTGCCAGCAGTTTTCAGCTCCTAACCGACAGGCCCGGCCCAACTAATGAAAAACTGTTTTTT; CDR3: CASSFQLLTDRPGPTNEKLFF
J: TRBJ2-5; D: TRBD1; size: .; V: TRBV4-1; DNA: TGCGCCAGCAGCCACTTGACAGGGGAGTGGAAGACCCAGTACTTC; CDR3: CASSHLTGEWKTQYF
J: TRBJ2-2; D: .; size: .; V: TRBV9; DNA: TGTGCCAGCAGCGTCCCCAGGGTTGCCGGGGAGCTGTTTTTT; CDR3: CASSVPRVAGELFF
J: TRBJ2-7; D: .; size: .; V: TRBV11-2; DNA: TGTGCCAGCAGCGACGAGTCCCACGAGCAGTACTTC; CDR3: CASSDESHEQYF
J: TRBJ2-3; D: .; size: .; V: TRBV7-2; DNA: TGTGCCAGCAGCTTAAATGGCGCAAATAATCCTTTAGATACGCAGTATTTT; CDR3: CASSLNGANNPLDTQYF
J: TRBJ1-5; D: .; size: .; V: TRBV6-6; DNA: TGTGCCAGCAGTTACTCGGCTTTGGACAGCTATAGCAATCAGCCCCAGCATTTT; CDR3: CASSYSALDSYSNQPQHF
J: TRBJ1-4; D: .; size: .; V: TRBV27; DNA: TGTGCCAGCAGTTTATTGGGAAGGTGGGACGGAAATGAAAAACTGTTTTTT; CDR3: CASSLLGRWDGNEKLFF
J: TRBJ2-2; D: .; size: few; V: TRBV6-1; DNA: TGTGCCAGCAAATCAGGCCTCACCGGGGAGCTGTTTTTT; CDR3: CASKSGLTGELFF
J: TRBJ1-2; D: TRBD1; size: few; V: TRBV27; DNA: TGTGCCAGCAGTTTATCATTTACAGGGGACTATGGCTACACCTTC; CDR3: CASSLSFTGDYGYTF
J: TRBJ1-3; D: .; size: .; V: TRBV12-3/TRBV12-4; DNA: TGTGCCAGCAGTTCAGGGCTCGGAAACAACATATATTTT; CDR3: CASSSGLGNNIYF
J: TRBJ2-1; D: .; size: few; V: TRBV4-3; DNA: TGCGCCAGCAGCCAATTCGAGGAGGGGGGTTACAATGAGCAGTTCTTC; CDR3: CASSQFEEGGYNEQFF
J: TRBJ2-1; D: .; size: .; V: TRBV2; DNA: TGTGCCAGCAGTGGAGAAGGGGGAGCCTACAATGAGCAGTTCTTC; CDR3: CASSGEGGAYNEQFF
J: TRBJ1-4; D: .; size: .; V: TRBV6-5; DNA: TGTGCCAGCAGTTACCTTTTAAGGGAGCCAAATGAAAAACTGTTTTTT; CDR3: CASSYLLREPNEKLFF
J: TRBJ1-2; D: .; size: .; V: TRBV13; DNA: TGTGCCAGCAGCTCACAGGGCCGGGATGGCTACACCTTC; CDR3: CASSSQGRDGYTF
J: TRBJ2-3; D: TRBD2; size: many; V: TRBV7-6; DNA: TGTGCCAGCAGCTTAAACCCGGGCCCTAGCGGGGGGGCCAGCACAGATACGCAGTATTTT; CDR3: CASSLNPGPSGGASTDTQYF
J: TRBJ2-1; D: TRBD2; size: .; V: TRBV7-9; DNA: TGTGCCAGCAGCCCACTAGCGCCTTACTCCTACAATGAGCAGTTCTTC; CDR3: CASSPLAPYSYNEQFF
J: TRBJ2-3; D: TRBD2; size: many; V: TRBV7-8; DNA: TGTGCCAGCAGCCCGCTAGCGGGGGGGCTGCGGGATACGCAGTATTTT; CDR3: CASSPLAGGLRDTQYF
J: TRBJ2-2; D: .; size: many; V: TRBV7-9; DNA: TGTGCCAGCAGCTTTGGAGGGGGGCACACCGGGGAGCTGTTTTTT; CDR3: CASSFGGGHTGELFF
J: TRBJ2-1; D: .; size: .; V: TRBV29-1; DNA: TGCAGCGTTGAAGGGACCCAGGGTAGGTCCTACAATGAGCAGTTCTTC; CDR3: CSVEGTQGRSYNEQFF
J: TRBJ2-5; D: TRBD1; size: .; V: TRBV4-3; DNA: TGCGCCAGCAGCCAAGACCCGGACAGGGGTCCTAAAGAGACCCAGTACTTC; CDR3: CASSQDPDRGPKETQYF
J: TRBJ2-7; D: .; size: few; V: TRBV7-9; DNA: TGTGCCAGCAGCCTGGCTGGGACCCCGAGCTCCTACGAGCAGTACTTC; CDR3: CASSLAGTPSSYEQYF
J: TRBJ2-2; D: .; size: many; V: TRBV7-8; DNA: TGTGCCAGCAGTACTTCTTCGACTGGGGGAAACACCGGGGAGCTGTTTTTT; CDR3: CASSTSSTGGNTGELFF
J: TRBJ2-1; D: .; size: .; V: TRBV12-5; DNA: TGTGCTAGTGGTTTGGTAGGGTCCACCTACAATGAGCAGTTCTTC; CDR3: CASGLVGSTYNEQFF
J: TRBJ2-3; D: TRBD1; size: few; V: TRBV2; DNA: TGTGCCAGCAGCCCCGGGACAGGGACATCCACAGATACGCAGTATTTT; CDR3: CASSPGTGTSTDTQYF
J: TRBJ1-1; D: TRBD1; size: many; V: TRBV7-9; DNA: TGTGCCAGCAGCTTAGTGACAGGGGGTTTCACTGAAGCTTTCTTT; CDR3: CASSLVTGGFTEAFF
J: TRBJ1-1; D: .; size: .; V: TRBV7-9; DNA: TGTGCCAGCAGCTTAGCGCTGGGTCGACGGCTCAGCGAGAGCACTGAAGCTTTCTTT; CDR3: CASSLALGRRLSESTEAFF
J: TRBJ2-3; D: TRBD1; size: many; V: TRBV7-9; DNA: TGTGCCAGCAGCCAAAGACAGGGGGCGGTGACAGATACGCAGTATTTT; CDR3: CASSQRQGAVTDTQYF
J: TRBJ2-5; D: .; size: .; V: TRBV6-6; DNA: TGTGCCAGCAGTCTAGGCGGCGGCGGGAATTGGGAGACCCAGTACTTC; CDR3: CASSLGGGGNWETQYF
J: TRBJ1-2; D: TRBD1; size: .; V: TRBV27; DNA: TGTGCCAGCAGAAGGGGACAGGGCTCTCTCTATGGCTACACCTTC; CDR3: CASRRGQGSLYGYTF
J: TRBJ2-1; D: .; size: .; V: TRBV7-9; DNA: TGTGCCAGCAGCTTAGTGGGGGACGCAAGATACAATGAGCAGTTCTTC; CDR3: CASSLVGDARYNEQFF
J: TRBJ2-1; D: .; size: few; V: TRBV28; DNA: TGTGCCAGCAGTCTACTTGGTAGCGCCCCCCAAGATGAGCAGTTCTTC; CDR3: CASSLLGSAPQDEQFF
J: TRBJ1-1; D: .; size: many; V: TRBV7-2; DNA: TGTGCCAGCAGCTTAGAAACAGAAAACACTGAAGCTTTCTTT; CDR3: CASSLETENTEAFF
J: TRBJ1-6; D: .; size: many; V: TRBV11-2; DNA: TGTGCCAGCAGGAAAGGAAGCTCCTATAATTCACCCCTCCACTTT; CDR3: CASRKGSSYNSPLHF